This TCR beta chain was sequenced in a study of T cells after yellow fever vaccination. Between the trimmed V and J ends, which lost 4 bases and 2 bases, there was a span of 11 bases. CDR3 length: 14 amino acids. CDR1 SGHRS and CDR2 YFSETQ come from the germline V gene. Study results and limitations: Most clones from primary vaccination were detected again post-booster (96% CD4, around 88% CD8).

TCRdb re-analysed the 5' RACE reads in MiXCR, keeping a single row per CDR3 protein. The sample has almost 600,000 distinct CDR3 sequences, approximately 13% seen once. Of note for this clonotype: Its antigen remains unknown.

This material consisted of PBMCs, taken on the day of the yellow fever booster vaccination. This receptor was taken from a man in his thirties or forties who received the YFV17D yellow fever vaccine. The chain carries TRBV5-1 and TRBJ2-3; TRBD1 might be the D (6 bases). The CDR3 nucleotides read TGCGCCAGCAGCCAGGGGCCAGACACAGATACGCAGTATTTT. The encoded protein is CASSQGPDTDTQYF.